This paragraph covers one TCR beta chain sequence. The library targeted TCRbeta and was prepared with unique molecular identifiers. TCRdb fed the PCR reads into MiXCR, producing one record per CDR3 protein. The sample holds a few hundred thousand distinct CDR3 sequences, roughly an eighth seen once. V was shortened by 5 bases and J by 2 bases, with 8 bases between the two germline ends. The CDR3 contains 13 residues. Germline CDR1 is MNHEY and CDR2 is SMNVEV (reference sequence). This record comes from a study of T-cell reconstitution after alpha-beta-depleted transplantation in children. The chain recombines TRBV27 with TRBJ2-3, with unresolved D. The clonotype originates from a human donor who donated a stem cell graft to a child with combined immunodeficiency. The sample was PBMCs from the stem cell graft donor, taken from the stem cell graft. CDR3 DNA sequence: TGTGCCAGCAGTACCTTCCTCACAGATACGCAGTATTTT. Protein sequence: CASSTFLTDTQYF.